The rows below give T cell receptor beta chains drawn from one sample of a study of blood T cell repertoires in COVID-19. Data came from immunoSEQ multiplex PCR; TCRdb stores just in-frame clones and leaves some out. Among over 350,000 clones, more than 75% were seen once, and the ten largest hold about 9.4%. Sequencing input: PBMCs or T cells enriched from blood (not recorded which). These receptors were taken from a woman between 45 and 60 years old who had recovered from COVID-19. CDR3s include the opening cysteine and the closing phenylalanine or tryptophan. D genes are given only for firm matches. Only some rows state a clone size, as once, few, many or a class for expanded clones.

cdr3_length	v_call	clone_size	j_call	d_call	cdr3_nt	cdr3_aa
15	TRBV6-5	-	TRBJ1-2	-	TGTGCCAGCCGACTCGTCGGGACCGTCAATCGGGGGTACACCTTC	CASRLVGTVNRGYTF
17	TRBV19	-	TRBJ1-6	TRBD1	TGTGCCAGTAGTATGAATCTGTTCTGGACAGGGGAATCACCCCTCCACTTT	CASSMNLFWTGESPLHF
12	TRBV20-1	-	TRBJ1-2	-	TGCAGTGCTAGTCCCCCCGAGGGTGGCTACACCTTC	CSASPPEGGYTF
15	TRBV7-3	few	TRBJ1-2	-	TGTGCCAGCAGCTTCTCTCCTACAGGGTTTGGTGGCTACACCTTC	CASSFSPTGFGGYTF
15	TRBV5-5	few	TRBJ1-5	-	TGTGCCAGCAGCTTGGACGGGGGGGACAATCAGCCCCAGCATTTT	CASSLDGGDNQPQHF
14	TRBV5-1	-	TRBJ2-1	TRBD2	TGCGCCAGCAGCTTGGACGTCGGGGGGAGTGAGCAGTTCTTC	CASSLDVGGSEQFF
15	TRBV5-4	-	TRBJ1-3	-	TGTGCCAGCAGCCAGGACTGGTTAAGAGGAAACACCATATATTTT	CASSQDWLRGNTIYF
13	TRBV7-9	-	TRBJ2-5	TRBD1	TGTGCCAGCAGCGACAGGGAATTAGAGACCCAGTACTTC	CASSDRELETQYF
17	TRBV7-6	-	TRBJ2-1	TRBD2	TGTGCCAGCAGCTTATGGGGGGGACTAGCGGATAACCCTCCCCAGTTCTTC	CASSLWGGLADNPPQFF
15	TRBV4-2	-	TRBJ1-3	-	TGTGCCAGCAGCCAAGGACAGAGCTCTGGAAACACCATATATTTT	CASSQGQSSGNTIYF
13	TRBV6-5	-	TRBJ1-1	TRBD1	TGTGCCAGCAAACAGGGGTTCGACACTGAAGCTTTCTTT	CASKQGFDTEAFF
14	TRBV18	-	TRBJ1-5	-	TGTGCCAGCTCACCTGCACAGCACAATCAGCCCCAGCATTTT	CASSPAQHNQPQHF
16	TRBV9	-	TRBJ1-3	TRBD1	TGTGCCAGCAGCGCCGGTGGGGACAGGGAGGGGAACACCATATATTTT	CASSAGGDREGNTIYF
14	TRBV18	-	TRBJ2-7	-	TGTGCCAGCTCACCACCGCGACAGAGATACGAGCAGTACTTC	CASSPPRQRYEQYF
18	TRBV10-3	-	TRBJ2-4	TRBD2	TGTGCCATCAGTGAGTTTTTTAGCGGGGGTTTATCCAAAAACATTCAGTACTTC	CAISEFFSGGLSKNIQYF
14	TRBV27	-	TRBJ1-2	-	TGTGCCAGCAGTTTAATCTCAGGGGTCGGAGGCTACACCTTC	CASSLISGVGGYTF
20	TRBV19	-	TRBJ1-6	-	TGTGCCAGTAGTATCGGGATCCGACCAGGGGCATTGTCCTATAATTCACCCCTCCACTTT	CASSIGIRPGALSYNSPLHF
16	TRBV6-5	-	TRBJ2-1	TRBD2	TGTGCCAGCAGTTATGGTAGCGGGGGCTCCTACAATGAGCAGTTCTTC	CASSYGSGGSYNEQFF
13	TRBV7-2	once	TRBJ2-5	TRBD1	TGTGCCAGCAGCTCCACAGGGGAGGAGACCCAGTACTTC	CASSSTGEETQYF
14	TRBV4-1	-	TRBJ1-1	-	TGCGCCAGCAGCCCGACAACGGAGGACACTGAAGCTTTCTTT	CASSPTTEDTEAFF
16	TRBV28	-	TRBJ1-3	TRBD1	TGTGCCAGCAGTTTCCACAGGGGGCGCGTTGGAAACACCATATATTTT	CASSFHRGRVGNTIYF
14	TRBV6-5	-	TRBJ2-2	-	TGTGCCAGCTTTTGGGGGCGTCTGAGCGGGGAGCTGTTTTTT	CASFWGRLSGELFF
16	TRBV28	-	TRBJ1-3	-	TGTGCCAGCAGCCAGACACGCAAGCCCTCTGGAAACACCATATATTTT	CASSQTRKPSGNTIYF
17	TRBV5-1	-	TRBJ2-1	TRBD2	TGCGCCAGCAGCTTGGCCTCAACGGGGGGGCGATACAATGAGCAGTTCTTC	CASSLASTGGRYNEQFF
15	TRBV2	-	TRBJ2-1	-	TGTGCCAGCAGTGGGGCGGGACGGCAGTACAATGAGCAGTTCTTC	CASSGAGRQYNEQFF
17	TRBV3-1/TRBV3-2	few	TRBJ1-2	-	TGTGCCAGCAGCCAAGACCTTACCCGAACAGGGATCTATGGCTACACCTTC	CASSQDLTRTGIYGYTF
15	TRBV5-1	-	TRBJ1-6	TRBD1	TGCGCCAGCAGTTTGGACAGGACCCGTGGTTCACCCCTCCACTTT	CASSLDRTRGSPLHF
15	TRBV28	once	TRBJ2-5	-	TGTGCCAGCACTGACTTGGGGGCGAGGGTGGAGACCCAGTACTTC	CASTDLGARVETQYF
15	TRBV2	-	TRBJ2-7	TRBD1	TGTGCCAGCAGTGAAGCGCTTATTGGGACAGAACGACAGTACTTC	CASSEALIGTERQYF
14	TRBV10-2	-	TRBJ1-3	-	TGCGCCAGCAGTGTTCAGTTCTCTGGAAACACCATATATTTT	CASSVQFSGNTIYF
17	TRBV3-1/TRBV3-2	-	TRBJ2-3	-	TGTGCCAGCAGCCAAGGGTGGCGGGGGCCGAGCACAGATACGCAGTATTTT	CASSQGWRGPSTDTQYF
14	TRBV24-1	few	TRBJ1-1	TRBD1	TGTGCCACCAGTGCCTGGGACAGGGACACTGAAGCTTTCTTT	CATSAWDRDTEAFF
17	TRBV7-9	-	TRBJ2-6	TRBD1	TGTGCCAGCAGCCCGGAGAGTGCCAGGGGGTATACCAACGTCCTGACTTTC	CASSPESARGYTNVLTF
14	TRBV19	-	TRBJ1-2	TRBD1	TGTGCCAGTAGCCAGGACAGGGGGGGCTATGGCTACACCTTC	CASSQDRGGYGYTF
14	TRBV28	-	TRBJ2-7	TRBD1	TGTGCCAGCAGTTTATCGCAGGGGGCGAGGTTTCCGTACTTC	CASSLSQGARFPYF
19	TRBV23-1	-	TRBJ2-7	-	TGCGCCAGCAGTCAACCCCCCGGGGGGCACAGTGGTAACTTCTACGAGCAGTACTTC	CASSQPPGGHSGNFYEQYF